Following are 23 T cell receptor beta chains from one sample sequenced in a study of cytomegalovirus exposure and HLA in healthy donors. TCRdb keeps only in-frame clones here, not all; method: immunoSEQ multiplex PCR. Of over 150,000 clones detected, 80% to 85% appear once; the ten largest clones hold 2.8%. The specimen was PBMCs. The receptors were sampled from a woman between 18 and 30 years old in good health and CMV-seropositive.

The rearrangement links TRBV6-1 to TRBJ2-7, with 7 positions matching TRBD1. The germline V gene encodes CDR1 MNHNS and CDR2 SASEGT. Unmatched junction bases numbered 14, after V lost 9 bases and J lost 3 bases. The CDR3 runs to 15 residues. CDR3 in amino acids: CASLQGPKSGYEQYF. CDR3 DNA: TGTGCCAGTCTACAGGGGCCGAAATCTGGCTACGAGCAGTACTTC.

The chain uses TRBV6-1 and TRBJ1-6; 7 bases match TRBD1. The CDR3 loop spans 16 amino acids. The germline V gene has CDR1 MNHNS and CDR2 SASEGT. J gave up 7 bases and V 2 bases, and 8 bases lay outside the gene matches. The CDR3 spells CASSELPTGRNSPLHF. CDR3 nucleotides: TGTGCCAGCAGTGAACTACCGACAGGGAGGAATTCACCCCTCCACTTT.

J is TRBJ1-5 and V is TRBV4-2; tentatively, D is TRBD1 (6 bases). The germline CDR1 and CDR2 sequences are LGHNA and YNFKEQ. Trimming left V 1 base short and J 1 base short, with 17 bases between. This CDR3 region has 18 residues. The CDR3 loop reads CASSQGTGPSLSNQPQHF. The CDR3 nucleotides read TGTGCCAGCAGCCAAGGTACAGGGCCCTCGTTGAGCAATCAGCCCCAGCATTTT.

The J gene is TRBJ2-7, the V gene TRBV2, with a possible D match to TRBD2 (6 bases). The V end lost 6 bases, the J end lost 1 base, and 10 bases lay between the germline ends. CDR1 SNHLY and CDR2 FYNNEI come from the germline V gene. The CDR3 totals 13 residues. The CDR3 nucleotides are TGTGCCAGCAGGGGCGGGGAGTCCTACGAGCAGTACTTC. This gives the protein CASRGGESYEQYF. Full variable domain (rest looked up from reference TRBV2 and TRBJ2-7): EPEVTQTPSHQVTQMGQEVILRCVPISNHLYFYWYRQILGQKVEFLVSFYNNEISEKSEIFDDQFSVERPDGSNFTLKIRSTKLEDSAMYFCASRGGESYEQYFGPGTRLTVT.

The chain couples TRBV7-2 to TRBJ1-2, with a tentative D call TRBD1 (6 bases). The CDR3 loop spans 15 amino acids. Trimming took 3 bases from V and 5 from J, leaving 16 bases between them. The V gene's germline CDR1 is SGHTA and CDR2 FQGNSA. CDR3 in DNA: TGTGCCAGCAGCTTCCCGGGACATAGCCCTTATGGCTACACCTTC. Translating it yields CASSFPGHSPYGYTF. Using reference TRBV7-2 and TRBJ1-2 for the parts outside the CDR3, the full variable domain is GAGVSQSPSNKVTEKGKDVELRCDPISGHTALYWYRQSLGQGLEFLIYFQGNSAPDKSGLPSDRFSAERTGGSVSTLTIQRTQQEDSAVYLCASSFPGHSPYGYTFGSGTRLTVV.

This chain links TRBV6-1 with TRBJ1-2; D is unclear. The CDR3 extends over 13 amino acids. V was shortened by 8 bases and J by 8 bases, with 18 bases between the two germline ends. Per germline, CDR1 MNHNS and CDR2 SASEGT. CDR3 nucleotides: TGTGCCAGCCAGGAGGATCAGTTACGGGGCTACACCTTC. Translation gives CASQEDQLRGYTF.

The chain links TRBV10-1 to TRBJ2-7; D is unresolved. Trimming took off 6 bases at V and 4 bases at J, with 7 bases between the two ends. The length of the CDR3 is 11 residues. Germline loops: CDR1 WNHNN, CDR2 SYGVQD (reference sequence). This chain's CDR3 is CASSSGYEQYF. The CDR3 bases are TGCGCCAGCAGCTCCGGTTACGAGCAGTACTTC.

The chain is built from TRBV7-6 and TRBJ2-7, with a weak D call TRBD2 (5 bases). V was pared by 4 bases and J by 0 bases, with 19 bases between. This CDR3 is built from 17 residues. The germline V gene encodes CDR1 SGHVS and CDR2 FNYEAQ. CDR3 sequence: CASSSKSRTAASYEQYF. Here the CDR3 DNA reads TGTGCCAGCAGCTCCAAGAGTCGTACAGCGGCCTCCTACGAGCAGTACTTC.

The chain couples TRBV7-9 to TRBJ1-2, with D possibly matching TRBD1 (6 bases). This CDR3 contains 13 residues. Trimming stripped 5 bases from V and 3 bases from J, with 10 bases between. The germline CDR1 and CDR2 sequences are SEHNR and FQNEAQ (reference sequence). The CDR3 DNA is TGTGCCAGCAGCACCTGGACAGACTATGGCTACACCTTC. Translated, it gives CASSTWTDYGYTF.

The rearrangement links TRBV2 to TRBJ2-5, with 9 bases matching TRBD1. TRBJ2-7 matches the DNA end more closely, so the J call is doubtful. Germline-derived CDR1 and CDR2 are SNHLY and FYNNEI. CDR3 size: 14 residues. CDR3: CASGEQGASYEQYF. The CDR3 region has the DNA TGTGCCAGCGGAGAACAGGGGGCATCTTACGAGCAGTACTTC.

The V call is TRBV7-2, the J call TRBJ1-2, with 8 bases that match TRBD1. Per germline, CDR1 SGHTA and CDR2 FQGNSA. The CDR3 runs 15 residues. Trimming cost V 5 bases and J 4 bases; bases outside gene matches: 9. DNA for the CDR3: TGTGCCAGCAGCGAGCGGACAGGGTCCCTCTATGGCTACACCTTC. Amino acid sequence: CASSERTGSLYGYTF.

The CDR3 region is CASRGNSRGGPYEQYF. CDR3 coding DNA: TGTGCCAGCAGGGGTAATTCACGCGGGGGGCCCTACGAGCAGTACTTC. This chain links TRBV7-2 with TRBJ2-7; the match to TRBD2 covers 8 bases. CDR1 is SGHTA, CDR2 FQGNSA, per germline. The CDR3 is 16 residues long. The V gene end was trimmed by 6 bases and the J gene end by 2 bases; junction bases not matched to a gene: 12.

The rearrangement uses TRBV7-9 and TRBJ2-5; D unclear. V lost 5 bases to trimming and J lost 7 bases, with 8 bases between them. CDR1 and CDR2 from the germline V gene are SEHNR and FQNEAQ (reference sequence). The CDR3 sequence is 11 residues long. The CDR3: CASSTDVTQYF. The DNA of the CDR3 is TGTGCCAGCAGCACAGACGTGACCCAGTACTTC.

This sequence joins TRBV20-1 and TRBJ1-1; D gene unclear. CDR3 length: 10 amino acids. CDR1 is DFQATT and CDR2 is SNEGSKA in the germline V gene (reference sequence). As DNA, the CDR3 is TGCACCATAGGAGTAGCTGAAGCTTTCTTT. It translates to CTIGVAEAFF.

The chain couples TRBV10-3 to TRBJ1-2; possible D gene TRBD1, 6 bases. The CDR3 has 16 residues. Trimming took 0 bases from V and 4 from J, leaving 15 bases between them. Germline CDR1 and CDR2: ENHRY and SYGVKD. The CDR3 sequence: CAISESAGDEGYGYTF. CDR3 in DNA: TGTGCCATCAGTGAGTCGGCAGGGGACGAAGGCTATGGCTACACCTTC.

J is TRBJ1-5 and V is TRBV19, with a possible D match to TRBD1 (5 bases). V lost 1 base to trimming and J lost 9 bases, with 19 bases between them. CDR1 and CDR2 (germline): LNHDA, SQIVND (reference sequence). The CDR3 is made up of 16 amino acids. CDR3 region: CASSIGGQVPGGPQHF. The CDR3 DNA is TGTGCCAGTAGTATAGGGGGCCAGGTCCCCGGCGGGCCCCAGCATTTT.

The chain has TRBV5-3 and TRBJ2-1; 7 bases match TRBD2. TRBV5-3 is an ORF; its function is uncertain. The CDR3 consists of 18 residues. V shed 4 bases, J shed 5 bases, and the junction held 18 bases outside the gene matches. The CDR3 spells CARSNPCGGSHGNNEQFF. The DNA for the CDR3 is TGTGCCAGAAGCAACCCATGCGGGGGATCTCACGGGAACAATGAGCAGTTCTTC.

V and J are TRBV7-3 and TRBJ1-2, with D possibly matching TRBD1 (5 bases). Germline CDR1 is SGHTA and CDR2 is FQGTGA. V was clipped by 1 base and J by 1 base, with 10 bases between them. The CDR3 is 15 amino acids. The CDR3 loop is CASSLNGADNYGYTF. The DNA for the CDR3 is TGTGCCAGCAGCTTAAATGGGGCGGATAACTATGGCTACACCTTC.

The rearrangement links TRBV2 to TRBJ2-2; D remains unclear. The ends were cut back, 4 bases at V and 7 bases at J, with 10 bases in the middle. This CDR3 contains 13 residues. Germline values: CDR1 SNHLY, CDR2 FYNNEI. CDR3 sequence: CASSVLVSGELFF. The CDR3 nucleotides are TGTGCCAGCAGTGTGTTGGTGAGCGGGGAGCTGTTTTTT.

Notes on this clone: This sample includes further DNA sequences coding for the same CDR3. In DNA form, the CDR3 reads TGCAGTGCTAGCAGGGGAAATGAGCAGTTCTTC. Translation: CSASRGNEQFF. This chain joins TRBV20-1 and TRBJ2-1; TRBD1 is a possible D gene (6 bases). V shed 3 bases and J shed 7 bases, with 7 bases lying between them. The CDR3 has 11 residues. CDR1 is DFQATT and CDR2 is SNEGSKA in the germline V gene (reference sequence).

The V gene is TRBV7-9, the J gene TRBJ1-1; 10 nucleotides align to TRBD1. The CDR3 sequence is 15 residues long. CDR1 is SEHNR, CDR2 FQNEAQ, per germline (reference sequence). V gave up 5 bases and J gave up 6 bases; unmatched junction bases: 9. CDR3 in amino acids: CASSGRDRGPPEAFF. CDR3 in DNA: TGTGCCAGCAGCGGCCGGGACAGGGGTCCTCCTGAAGCTTTCTTT.

V and J are TRBV4-1 and TRBJ2-3; 12 positions agree with TRBD2. The CDR3 has 18 residues. V gave up 1 base and J gave up 3 bases; unmatched junction bases: 8. Germline V gene data show CDR1 as MGHRA and CDR2 as YSYEKL. DNA for the CDR3: TGCGCCAGCAGCCAAGGTTCTCTAGCGGGGGGGGGAACAGATACGCAGTATTTT. Encoded protein: CASSQGSLAGGGTDTQYF.

J is TRBJ2-5 and V is TRBV4-1; TRBD2 matches 11 bases. The CDR3 sequence is 16 residues long. V lost 5 bases, J lost 2 bases, and 7 bases stayed unmatched. Germline-derived CDR1 and CDR2 are MGHRA and YSYEKL. The CDR3 DNA is TGCGCCAGCAGCAGTAGGGCTAGCGGGGGGCAAGAGACCCAGTACTTC. It is translated as CASSSRASGGQETQYF.